Below, 30 T cell receptor beta chains from the same sample are listed, as sequenced in a study of regulatory T cells in long-lasting Graves disease (TCRdb year 2021). To prepare the library, multiplex PCR was applied. TCRdb records Illumina HiSeq 4000 as the sequencer. To build TCR beta libraries, CDR3 regions were amplified by Arm-PCR using iRepertoire HTBI primers. TCRdb trimmed the raw reads at Q25, called clones with MiXCR and kept productive beta chains. Duplicate CDR3 protein sequences are folded into a single record with the most common DNA and genes. Here the sample has about 470,000 distinct CDR3 sequences; about a fifth occur a single time. Less than 9% of the sample is taken by the ten largest. Read against the paper, the sample's time point label means: persistent/refractory GD, antithyroid drugs over 5 years with positive TRAb. RNA was extracted from PBMCs in TRIzol for both TCR sequencing and RNA sequencing.

Sequenced material: peripheral blood mononuclear cells (PBMCs), taken when the disease was refractory, from a patient treated with antithyroid drugs. These receptors all stem from a female donor with Graves disease.

The chain has TRBV9 and TRBJ2-7; 12 positions match TRBD2. The length of the CDR3 is 15 residues. J lost 5 bases, V lost 2 bases, and 5 bases had no gene match. Germline-derived CDR1 and CDR2 are SGDLS and YYNGEE. The CDR3 region has the DNA TGTGCCAGCAGCGTTGGGACTAGCGGGTTCAACGAGCAGTACTTC. The encoded protein is CASSVGTSGFNEQYF. The whole variable domain, remainder taken from reference TRBV9 and TRBJ2-7, is DSGVTQTPKHLITATGQRVTLRCSPRSGDLSVYWYQQSLDQGLQFLIQYYNGEERAKGNILERFSAQQFPDLHSELNLSSLELGDSALYFCASSVGTSGFNEQYFGPGTRLTVT.

This clonotype was seen many times. The chain employs TRBV15 and TRBJ1-1, with D unclear. This CDR3 contains 12 residues. Trimming cost V 1 base and J 3 bases, with 3 bases left between them. Looked up from germline, CDR1 is LNHNV and CDR2 is YYDKDF (reference sequence). The CDR3 protein is CATSRGDTEAFF. DNA of the CDR3: TGTGCCACCAGCAGAGGAGACACTGAAGCTTTCTTT. Combining the CDR3 with reference TRBV15 and TRBJ1-1 gives the whole variable domain DAMVIQNPRYQVTQFGKPVTLSCSQTLNHNVMYWYQQKSSQAPKLLFHYYDKDFNNEADTPDNFQSRRPNTSFCFLDIRSPGLGDTAMYLCATSRGDTEAFFGQGTRLTVV.

In this sample, this clonotype turned up a few times. Compared with germline, one end of the junction differs, possibly owing to a read error. This chain uses TRBV6-9 with TRBJ2-5; TRBD2 agrees at 10 bases. CDR1 and CDR2 (germline): MNHGY, SVAAGI. The CDR3 runs to 16 residues. CDR3 in DNA: TGTGCCAGCAGTTTTTCCTTAGGACTAGCGGACCATTCACAGTGCTTC. Its translation is CASSFSLGLADHSQCF.

This clonotype was recorded many times. The CDR3 bases are TGTGCCAGCATACCCCGTTCTGGGGAGACCCAGTACTTC. It encodes CASIPRSGETQYF. This chain joins TRBV12-3 or TRBV12-4 and TRBJ2-5; D is uncertain. The V end lost 7 bases, the J end lost 5 bases, and 14 bases lay between the germline ends. The CDR3 is 13 residues long.

Only a few counts were recorded for this clonotype. This sequence joins TRBV27 and TRBJ2-3, with 9 bases matching TRBD1. The V gene end was trimmed by 7 bases and the J gene end by 2 bases; junction bases not matched to a gene: 4. CDR1 MNHEY and CDR2 SMNVEV come from the germline V gene (reference sequence). The CDR3 covers 14 residues. CDR3 in DNA: TGTGCCAGCACGAGGACAGGGGACACAGATACGCAGTATTTT. This sequence encodes CASTRTGDTDTQYF.

This clonotype was counted ten times or more. This sequence joins TRBV7-2 and TRBJ1-1, with 12 bases lining up with TRBD1. The CDR3 runs to 17 residues. V lost 5 bases, J lost 1 base, and 8 bases stayed unmatched. Germline CDR1 is SGHTA and CDR2 is FQGNSA. The CDR3 here is CASSRIRDRGRNTEAFF. Written as DNA, the CDR3 is TGTGCCAGCAGCCGGATCCGGGACAGGGGGCGGAACACTGAAGCTTTCTTT.

This clonotype came up a few times. Here the CDR3 DNA reads TGTGCCAGCAGCTTAGATGGGACAATGAGGGAGCAGTACTTC. Translating gives CASSLDGTMREQYF. V gene TRBV7-3 combines with J gene TRBJ2-7; the D gene is possibly TRBD1 (6 bases). Germline V gene sequence: CDR1 SGHTA, CDR2 FQGTGA. With 2 bases removed from V and 7 bases from J, the gap between germline ends came to 15 bases. This CDR3 spans 14 amino acids.

This clonotype has a single count. The J gene is TRBJ1-5, the V gene TRBV5-1; D ambiguous. The V and J ends lost 0 bases and 5 bases respectively, with 9 bases between them. This CDR3 has 14 residues. The germline V gene encodes CDR1 SGHRS and CDR2 YFSETQ. CDR3 region: CASSLEGAYQPQHF. CDR3 DNA: TGCGCCAGCAGCTTGGAAGGTGCTTATCAGCCCCAGCATTTT.

The chain has TRBV25-1 and TRBJ2-3; D could derive from TRBD1 or TRBD2 (5 bases each). Germline V gene sequence: CDR1 MGHDK, CDR2 SYGVNS. V shed 1 base and J shed 0 bases, with 5 bases lying between them. This CDR3 has 14 residues. Written as DNA, the CDR3 is TGTGCCAGCAGTGAATGGGGGAGCACAGATACGCAGTATTTT. This sequence encodes CASSEWGSTDTQYF.

V usage is TRBV19 and J usage is TRBJ1-4; D remains ambiguous. Looked up from germline, CDR1 is LNHDA and CDR2 is SQIVND (reference sequence). The CDR3 is made up of 15 amino acids. V gave up 9 bases and J gave up 0 bases, with 14 bases separating them. The CDR3 reads CASSQNRATNEKLFF. In nucleotides, the CDR3 is TGTGCCAGCAGCCAAAACAGAGCAACTAATGAAAAACTGTTTTTT. The variable domain in full, with the rest retrieved from reference TRBV19 and TRBJ1-4, is DGGITQSPKYLFRKEGQNVTLSCEQNLNHDAMYWYRQDPGQGLRLIYYSQIVNDFQKGDIAEGYSVSREKKESFPLTVTSAQKNPTAFYLCASSQNRATNEKLFFGSGTQLSVL.

This clonotype was seen ten or more times. The genes are TRBV19 and TRBJ1-5; no reliable D call. Trimming shortened V by 5 bases and J by 2 bases, and 13 bases separated the two germline ends. This CDR3 is 15 amino acids long. Germline-derived CDR1 and CDR2 are LNHDA and SQIVND (reference sequence). CDR3 region: CASSRTLRGNQPQHF. The DNA for the CDR3 is TGTGCCAGTAGTCGGACCCTAAGGGGCAATCAGCCCCAGCATTTT.

This clonotype was recorded at least ten times. The chain joins TRBV5-1 to TRBJ2-7, with D perhaps matching TRBD2 (5 bases). Between the trimmed V and J ends, which lost 7 bases and 3 bases, there was a span of 17 bases. Germline lookup yields CDR1 SGHRS and CDR2 YFSETQ. There are 14 residues in the CDR3. In DNA form, the CDR3 reads TGCGCCAGCTCCAAGAGGGCATTGGACTACGAGCAGTACTTC. Translating gives CASSKRALDYEQYF. The variable domain in full, with the rest retrieved from reference TRBV5-1 and TRBJ2-7, is KAGVTQTPRYLIKTRGQQVTLSCSPISGHRSVSWYQQTPGQGLQFLFEYFSETQRNKGNFPGRFSGRQFSNSRSEMNVSTLELGDSALYLCASSKRALDYEQYFGPGTRLTVT.

J is TRBJ2-2 and V is TRBV4-3, with D perhaps matching TRBD1 or TRBD2 (5 bases each). CDR3 size: 15 residues. The V and J ends lost 0 bases and 7 bases respectively, with 12 bases between them. CDR1 and CDR2 from the germline V gene are LGHNA and YSLEER. For the CDR3, the DNA is TGCGCCAGCAGCCAAGATCTTTTGGGGGTCGGGGAGCTGTTTTTT. Translated: CASSQDLLGVGELFF.

This clonotype was recorded a few times. The CDR3 here is CASSSHSGEQYF. The CDR3 DNA follows: TGTGCCAGCAGTTCCCACTCGGGCGAGCAGTACTTC. The V and J genes are TRBV25-1 and TRBJ2-7, with no clear D. V dropped 5 bases and J dropped 6 bases, with 11 bases sitting between them. Germline CDR1 and CDR2: MGHDK and SYGVNS. This CDR3 has 12 amino acids.

In nucleotides, the CDR3 is TGCGCCAGCAGCTTGGCCGGGTCAGAAGAGACCCAGTACTTC. Translation: CASSLAGSEETQYF. The gene calls are TRBV5-1 and TRBJ2-5, with no clear D. The CDR3 runs 14 residues. The germline V gene encodes CDR1 SGHRS and CDR2 YFSETQ. V dropped 0 bases and J dropped 3 bases, with 9 bases sitting between them.

The rearrangement links TRBV7-9 to TRBJ1-5; 7 nucleotides align to TRBD1. The CDR3 extends over 13 amino acids. Germline V lookup: CDR1 SEHNR, CDR2 FQNEAQ (reference sequence). V was pared by 5 bases and J by 5 bases, with 3 bases of the junction left unmatched. As DNA, the CDR3 is TGTGCCAGCAGCAGACAGGGTGATCAGCCCCAGCATTTT. Translation gives CASSRQGDQPQHF.

The V gene is TRBV19, the J gene TRBJ2-5; perhaps TRBD1 as D (6 bases). The closer fit of TRBJ2-1 to the DNA end suggests the J call may be wrong. Looked up from germline, CDR1 is LNHDA and CDR2 is SQIVND (reference sequence). This CDR3 comprises 13 residues. The CDR3 DNA reads TGTGCCAGTAGTATGGGGGCTCCAGCGGAGCAGTTCTTC. Translation gives CASSMGAPAEQFF.

This clonotype appeared a few times. This chain joins TRBV18 and TRBJ1-4; 9 bases align to TRBD1. Trimming took 4 bases from V and 5 from J; bases not matched to a gene: 8. The length of the CDR3 is 16 residues. Germline values: CDR1 KGHSH, CDR2 LQKENI. The CDR3 DNA reads TGTGCCAGCTCACTATCGAGGGGGACAGGGAATGAAAAACTGTTTTTT. Its protein is CASSLSRGTGNEKLFF.

The chain couples TRBV7-9 to TRBJ2-5, with TRBD2 matching over 8 bases. V lost 1 base and J lost 4; bases outside the gene matches: 5. The CDR3 runs to 15 residues. Per the germline V gene, CDR1 is SEHNR and CDR2 is FQNEAQ (reference sequence). DNA of the CDR3: TGTGCCAGCAGCTTAGGAGCGGGGGTCGGAGAGACCCAGTACTTC. This sequence encodes CASSLGAGVGETQYF. Using reference TRBV7-9 and TRBJ2-5 for the parts outside the CDR3, the full variable domain is DTGVSQNPRHKITKRGQNVTFRCDPISEHNRLYWYRQTLGQGPEFLTYFQNEAQLEKSRLLSDRFSAERPKGSFSTLEIQRTEQGDSAMYLCASSLGAGVGETQYFGPGTRLLVL.

The chain couples TRBV29-1 to TRBJ2-5; D uncertain. Germline CDR1 is SQVTM and CDR2 is ANQGSEA. This CDR3 is built from 12 residues. The V end lost 6 bases, the J end lost 7 bases, and 15 bases lay between the germline ends. This CDR3 is CSVRVGLGTQYF. For the CDR3, the DNA is TGCAGCGTCCGAGTGGGATTGGGGACCCAGTACTTC.

Turning to this clonotype: The conserved phenylalanine or tryptophan normally closing the CDR3 is absent here, so this likely arose from a read error. The chain is built from TRBV19 and TRBJ2-6; a weak D match, TRBD2 (5 bases). V lost 9 bases to trimming and J lost 1 base, with 22 bases between them. Germline V gene data show CDR1 as LNHDA and CDR2 as SQIVND (reference sequence). There are 18 residues in the CDR3. CDR3 residues: CASPGKGRPLSGANVLTS. For the CDR3, the DNA is TGTGCCAGCCCCGGGAAGGGCAGGCCCTTGTCTGGGGCCAACGTCCTGACTTCC.

In its sample, this clonotype was seen a few times. The V call is TRBV20-1, the J call TRBJ2-7; possible D gene TRBD1, 6 bases. V was pared by 2 bases and J by 0 bases, with 14 bases between. This CDR3 has 15 residues. Germline CDR1 reads DFQATT; CDR2 reads SNEGSKA (reference sequence). The CDR3 DNA follows: TGCAGTGCTAGATTGTGGGGGACACCCTCCTACGAGCAGTACTTC. Translation gives CSARLWGTPSYEQYF.

This clonotype has at least ten counts. The gene calls are TRBV28 and TRBJ2-5; 7 nucleotides match TRBD2. V shed 1 base and J 2 bases; nucleotides not matched to a gene: 4. Germline-derived CDR1 and CDR2 are MDHEN and SYDVKM. The CDR3 has 15 residues. The CDR3 DNA is TGTGCCAGCAGTTTATATAGCGGGTATCAAGAGACCCAGTACTTC. Protein: CASSLYSGYQETQYF. Supplemented by reference TRBV28 and TRBJ2-5, the full variable domain reads DVKVTQSSRYLVKRTGEKVFLECVQDMDHENMFWYRQDPGLGLRLIYFSYDVKMKEKGDIPEGYSVSREKKERFSLILESASTNQTSMYLCASSLYSGYQETQYFGPGTRLLVL.

In DNA, the CDR3 is TGTGCCAGCAGCTCATTAACTAAACCGGGACTAGCGGGCGGGGAGCTGTTTTTT. It translates to CASSSLTKPGLAGGELFF. The chain recombines TRBV11-2 with TRBJ2-2; TRBD2 matches 12 bases. CDR3 size: 18 residues. The germline gives CDR1 SGHAT, CDR2 FQNNGV. V lost 4 bases and J lost 7; bases outside the gene matches: 13. The entire variable domain, with the rest obtained from reference TRBV11-2 and TRBJ2-2, is as follows: EAGVAQSPRYKIIEKRQSVAFWCNPISGHATLYWYQQILGQGPKLLIQFQNNGVVDDSQLPKDRFSAERLKGVDSTLKIQPAKLEDSAVYLCASSSLTKPGLAGGELFFGEGSRLTVL.

The chain links TRBV20-1 to TRBJ2-7; 9 bases map to TRBD2. This CDR3 is 17 amino acids long. In germline, CDR1 is DFQATT, CDR2 SNEGSKA (reference sequence). The trim removed 3 bases at V and 2 bases at J, leaving 14 bases unmatched. CDR3 DNA sequence: TGCAGTGCTAGGAGGGGACCACTAGCGGGTATAACCTACGAGCAGTACTTC. Its protein is CSARRGPLAGITYEQYF.

This clonotype was picked up many times. The chain has TRBV7-2 and TRBJ2-7; D is ambiguous. CDR1 is SGHTA, CDR2 FQGNSA, per germline. CDR3 length: 12 amino acids. The V end was cut by 4 bases, the J end by 6 bases, with 10 bases between. In DNA form, the CDR3 reads TGTGCCAGCAGCTCGGCCTGGGGCGAGCAGTACTTC. It yields the protein CASSSAWGEQYF.

With respect to this clonotype: A read error may be the cause here, since a much bigger clone is one base away. The genes are TRBV6-2 or TRBV6-3 and TRBJ1-2; TRBD1 might be the D (6 bases). The CDR3 is made up of 14 amino acids. Per germline, CDR1 MNHEY and CDR2 SVGEGT. CDR3 sequence reads: CANSYSHGTFRNTF. The DNA for the CDR3 is TGTGCCAACAGTTACTCCCATGGGACATTTCGTAACACCTTC.

V and J are TRBV5-1 and TRBJ2-7; D not certain. Trimming shortened V by 2 bases and J by 6 bases, and 18 bases separated the two germline ends. This CDR3 has 15 amino acids. CDR1 is SGHRS, CDR2 YFSETQ, per germline. The CDR3 reads CASSFAQTTLGEQYF. The CDR3 DNA reads TGCGCCAGCAGCTTCGCACAGACGACTTTGGGCGAGCAGTACTTC.

This clonotype has a handful of counts. A junction end diverges from the germline sequence, so it may reflect a read error. V and J are TRBV7-9 and TRBJ1-1; D ambiguous. The CDR3 covers 18 residues. The germline CDR1 and CDR2 sequences are SEHNR and FQNEAQ (reference sequence). DNA of the CDR3: TGTGCCAGCAGGTTAGTACGGGTGAGGTCGACCATGAACACTGAAGCTTTCTTT. Translating gives CASRLVRVRSTMNTEAFF.

In this sample, this clonotype turned up many times. The rearrangement joins TRBV28 to TRBJ1-5; 8 positions agree with TRBD1. Germline assignment: CDR1 MDHEN and CDR2 SYDVKM. J lost 6 bases, V lost 1 base, and 8 bases had no gene match. This CDR3 region has 16 residues. The chain's CDR3 is CASSLSGQGAGQPQHF. As DNA, the CDR3 is TGTGCCAGCAGTTTATCTGGCCAGGGGGCTGGTCAGCCCCAGCATTTT. Full variable domain (outside the CDR3, taken from reference TRBV28 and TRBJ1-5): DVKVTQSSRYLVKRTGEKVFLECVQDMDHENMFWYRQDPGLGLRLIYFSYDVKMKEKGDIPEGYSVSREKKERFSLILESASTNQTSMYLCASSLSGQGAGQPQHFGDGTRLSIL.